This T cell receptor (beta chain) was captured by sequencing in a study of shared T cell receptors in the human thymus. The repertoire was sequenced with immunoSEQ multiplex PCR; TCRdb's copy has only in-frame clones and lacks some. The sample shows hundreds of thousands of clones, 80% to 90% of them seen only once. There are a few counts of this clone. The ends lost 4 bases at V and 7 bases at J; junction bases unmatched: 5. CDR1 is LGHNA, CDR2 YSLEER, per germline. CDR3 size: 14 residues. The same sample was also used in a study of human thymus T cells. Per that study: The study used thymus tissue resected during corrective heart surgery.

V is TRBV4-3 and J is TRBJ2-4; 9 nucleotides line up with TRBD2. The sequence came from a boy under two years old with a congenital heart defect. Material for sequencing was thymocytes. The CDR3 nucleotides are TGCGCCAGCAGCCCGGGACTAGCTGGGAACATTCAGTACTTC. This encodes CASSPGLAGNIQYF.